The 27 T cell receptor beta chains below all came from one sample that was sequenced in a study of OX40 agonist ivuxolimab in advanced cancers. Libraries were prepared through the immunoSEQ multiplex PCR assay. The source is immuneACCESS, and TCRdb retained only in-frame sequences with V and J called. Part of the clones is not carried over; for the studies checked, unresolved V genes explain less than half of this, and the remainder is unexplained. In this sample the table shows 35,000 to 45,000 clones, about three quarters of which occur a single time. The biggest ten clones account for roughly 10% of the sample. Source: CD4+ or CD8+ T cells sorted from blood, taken in a trial of the OX40 agonist ivuxolimab. These receptors were taken from an adult with an advanced solid tumor such as melanoma, head and neck, liver or kidney cancer.

The chain carries TRBV28 and TRBJ2-2, with 9 bases matching TRBD2. CDR1 and CDR2 (germline): MDHEN, SYDVKM. This CDR3 comprises 14 residues. The junction had 6 bases not matched to a gene; V was cut back by 6 bases and J by 7 bases. In DNA, the CDR3 is TGTGCCAGCAGGGCGGGGGGGTATGACGGGGAGCTGTTTTTT. Translation gives CASRAGGYDGELFF.

The chain employs TRBV10-3 and TRBJ1-1; D is perhaps TRBD1 (6 bases). Per the germline V gene, CDR1 is ENHRY and CDR2 is SYGVKD. Trimming removed 3 bases from V and 7 bases from J, with 15 bases in between. The CDR3 runs 14 residues. CDR3 region: CAISERGADDEAFF. The CDR3 region has the DNA TGTGCCATCAGTGAAAGGGGGGCGGACGATGAAGCTTTCTTT.

This rearrangement joins TRBV30 to TRBJ2-2; 8 nucleotides match TRBD1. This CDR3 has 14 amino acids. Germline CDR1 and CDR2: GTSNPN and SVGIG (reference sequence). Losses at the gene ends were 5 bases for V and 4 bases for J; bases not matched to a gene: 6. This chain's CDR3 is CAWDRGRGTGELFF. The CDR3 DNA reads TGTGCCTGGGACAGGGGTCGCGGCACCGGGGAGCTGTTTTTT.

The chain combines TRBV30 with TRBJ1-2; D may be TRBD1 (6 bases). Germline V gene lookup returns CDR1 GTSNPN and CDR2 SVGIG (reference sequence). V lost 5 bases to trimming and J lost 9 bases, with 13 bases between them. The CDR3 sequence is 11 residues long. The CDR3 is CAWPRGARYTF. Here the CDR3 DNA reads TGTGCCTGGCCCCGGGGGGCACGCTACACCTTC. Full variable domain (outside the CDR3, taken from reference TRBV30 and TRBJ1-2): SQTIHQWPATLVQPVGSPLSLECTVEGTSNPNLYWYRQAAGRGLQLLFYSVGIGQISSEVPQNLSASRPQDRQFILSSKKLLLSDSGFYLCAWPRGARYTFGSGTRLTVV.

The DNA for the CDR3 is TGCAGCGTTGAGGGACCAGCAGTTGGTGAGCAGTTCTTC. As protein: CSVEGPAVGEQFF. This chain connects TRBV29-1 to TRBJ2-1, with D perhaps being TRBD1 or TRBD2 (5 bases each). V was shortened by 3 bases and J by 9 bases, with 15 bases between the two germline ends. Germline CDR1 is SQVTM and CDR2 is ANQGSEA. The CDR3 length is 13 residues.

This chain joins TRBV18 and TRBJ2-7; D ambiguous. The CDR3 consists of 13 residues. The V end was cut by 5 bases, the J end by 0 bases, with 8 bases between. CDR1 KGHSH and CDR2 LQKENI come from the germline V gene. In DNA, the CDR3 is TGTGCCAGCTCAACGGTAGGCTCCTACGAGCAGTACTTC. As protein: CASSTVGSYEQYF.

There are a few counts of this clone. The chain employs TRBV5-6 and TRBJ1-1, with TRBD1 identical over 9 bases. Germline V lookup: CDR1 SGHDT, CDR2 YYEEEE. After removal of 2 bases from V and 4 bases from J, the junction contained 6 bases not matched to a gene. The CDR3 consists of 15 residues. In DNA form, the CDR3 reads TGTGCCAGCAGCTTATTGGGACAGGGTTCCACTGAAGCTTTCTTT. Protein sequence: CASSLLGQGSTEAFF.

The chain links TRBV7-9 to TRBJ2-7; 7 bases fit TRBD2. The germline V gene has CDR1 SEHNR and CDR2 FQNEAQ (reference sequence). The CDR3 runs to 12 residues. V trimming: 5 bases; J trimming: 5 bases; junction bases outside the gene matches: 3. CDR3 DNA sequence: TGTGCCAGCAGCCGGGAGGTCCACGAGCAGTACTTC. Its protein is CASSREVHEQYF.

This clone showed up just once. The J gene is TRBJ2-1, the V gene TRBV19; 8 nucleotides agree with TRBD2. The CDR3 is made up of 16 amino acids. CDR1 and CDR2 from the germline V gene are LNHDA and SQIVND (reference sequence). V shed 7 bases and J 0 bases; nucleotides not matched to a gene: 8. Here the CDR3 DNA reads TGTGCCAGTAAGCCCCCGGGGACTAGCTCCTACAATGAGCAGTTCTTC. This sequence encodes CASKPPGTSSYNEQFF.

The J gene is TRBJ2-1, the V gene TRBV5-4, with 10 bases fitting TRBD2. Germline values: CDR1 SGHNT, CDR2 YYREEE (reference sequence). Trimming cost V 4 bases and J 6 bases; bases outside gene matches: 4. This CDR3 has 14 amino acids. This chain's CDR3 is CASSATSGVNEQFF. The CDR3 nucleotides are TGTGCCAGCAGCGCTACTAGCGGGGTCAATGAGCAGTTCTTC.

CDR3 coding DNA: TGTGCCAGCAGCCGACCCGCCTCTGGGGCCAACGTCCTGACTTTC. Its translation is CASSRPASGANVLTF. The chain carries TRBV7-3 and TRBJ2-6; D is unclear. Trimming pared 5 bases from V and 0 bases from J, leaving 8 bases between. The CDR3 runs to 15 residues. Germline loops: CDR1 SGHTA, CDR2 FQGTGA.

J is TRBJ1-3 and V is TRBV14; D remains ambiguous. The CDR3 is 14 residues long. Germline lookup yields CDR1 SGHDN and CDR2 FVKESK. V gave up 3 bases and J gave up 3 bases, with 9 bases separating them. The CDR3 loop is CASSHIGLGNTIYF. The CDR3 bases are TGTGCCAGCAGCCATATAGGGCTTGGAAACACCATATATTTT. The whole variable domain, filled in from reference TRBV14 and TRBJ1-3, reads EAGVTQFPSHSVIEKGQTVTLRCDPISGHDNLYWYRRVMGKEIKFLLHFVKESKQDESGMPNNRFLAERTGGTYSTLKVQPAELEDSGVYFCASSHIGLGNTIYFGEGSWLTVV.

The chain links TRBV9 to TRBJ1-2; the match to TRBD1 covers 7 bases. The length of the CDR3 is 16 residues. With V trimmed by 3 bases and J by 3 bases, 11 bases remained unmatched. Per the germline V gene, CDR1 is SGDLS and CDR2 is YYNGEE. The CDR3 region has the DNA TGTGCCAGCAGCGGCCAAGGGGGACAGTGGTACTATGGCTACACCTTC. Amino acids: CASSGQGGQWYYGYTF.

The CDR3 spells CASSASGTNFYEQYF. For the CDR3, the DNA is TGCGCCAGCAGCGCTTCCGGGACAAATTTTTACGAGCAGTACTTC. The chain employs TRBV5-1 and TRBJ2-7, with D tentatively TRBD1 (6 bases). The CDR3 is 15 residues long. The germline gives CDR1 SGHRS, CDR2 YFSETQ. V was cut by 4 bases and J by 4 bases, with 18 bases left in between. The full variable domain, rest sourced from reference TRBV5-1 and TRBJ2-7, is KAGVTQTPRYLIKTRGQQVTLSCSPISGHRSVSWYQQTPGQGLQFLFEYFSETQRNKGNFPGRFSGRQFSNSRSEMNVSTLELGDSALYLCASSASGTNFYEQYFGPGTRLTVT.

Only one count was recorded for this clone. The chain recombines TRBV5-1 with TRBJ2-3; D not resolved. The length of the CDR3 is 13 residues. Germline CDR1 SGHRS, CDR2 YFSETQ. V lost 1 base and J lost 4, with 7 bases in between. The CDR3 region is CASSLNSPDTQYF. In DNA, the CDR3 is TGCGCCAGCAGCTTGAATTCACCAGATACGCAGTATTTT. Combining the CDR3 with reference TRBV5-1 and TRBJ2-3 gives the whole variable domain KAGVTQTPRYLIKTRGQQVTLSCSPISGHRSVSWYQQTPGQGLQFLFEYFSETQRNKGNFPGRFSGRQFSNSRSEMNVSTLELGDSALYLCASSLNSPDTQYFGPGTRLTVL.

This clone occurred a few times. This chain uses TRBV5-4 with TRBJ1-1; 10 nucleotides agree with TRBD1. This CDR3 region has 15 residues. Germline V gene data show CDR1 as SGHNT and CDR2 as YYREEE (reference sequence). Trimming removed 0 bases from V and 5 bases from J; junction bases left unmatched: 4. The DNA of the CDR3 is TGTGCCAGCAGCTTGGCTCGGACAGGGGGTACTGAAGCTTTCTTT. Translated: CASSLARTGGTEAFF.

The chain couples TRBV27 to TRBJ1-3; D uncertain. Germline V gene data show CDR1 as MNHEY and CDR2 as SMNVEV (reference sequence). V lost 5 bases, J lost 4 bases, and 9 bases lay in between. The length of the CDR3 is 13 residues. The CDR3 DNA reads as TGTGCCAGCAGTCAGGTACTAGGAAACACCATATATTTT. Translating gives CASSQVLGNTIYF.

The rearrangement joins TRBV18 to TRBJ2-3; a weak D match, TRBD1 (7 bases). The length of the CDR3 is 15 residues. CDR1 KGHSH and CDR2 LQKENI come from the germline V gene. The V end was cut by 0 bases, the J end by 4 bases, with 11 bases between. CDR3 in amino acids: CASSPPQGGADTQYF. DNA of the CDR3: TGTGCCAGCTCACCACCCCAGGGGGGTGCAGATACGCAGTATTTT.

This clone was counted between two and nine times. The genes are TRBV4-1 and TRBJ1-4, with TRBD1 identical over 7 bases. The CDR3 runs to 16 residues. From germline, CDR1 is MGHRA and CDR2 YSYEKL. V lost 0 bases and J lost 8; bases outside the gene matches: 9. The DNA of the CDR3 is TGCGCCAGCAGCCAAGATGGTGTCAGGGGGGCCGAAAAACTGTTTTTT. It encodes CASSQDGVRGAEKLFF.

Comments on this clone: A junction end diverges from the germline sequence, so it may reflect a read error. J is TRBJ2-5 and V is TRBV19; TRBD1 matches 9 bases. CDR1 and CDR2 (germline): LNHDA, SQIVND (reference sequence). The CDR3 runs to 11 residues. CDR3 in amino acids: CASSIETGGDF. The CDR3 coding sequence is TGTGCCAGTAGTATAGAAACAGGGGGCGACTTC.

The chain is built from TRBV5-5 and TRBJ2-6, with 8 bases that match TRBD2. V lost 4 bases, J lost 6 bases, and 6 bases stayed unmatched. The CDR3 has 15 amino acids. CDR1 is SGHKS, CDR2 YYEKEE, per germline (reference sequence). The CDR3 protein is CASSGGGLQANVLTF. CDR3 coding DNA: TGTGCCAGCAGCGGCGGGGGGTTGCAGGCCAACGTCCTGACTTTC.

The chain couples TRBV5-1 to TRBJ2-7, with D perhaps assigned TRBD1 or TRBD2 (5 bases each). Trimming removed 0 bases from V and 0 bases from J, with 10 bases in between. From germline, CDR1 is SGHRS and CDR2 YFSETQ. This CDR3 comprises 15 residues. CDR3 in DNA: TGCGCCAGCAGCTTGGCACACGGGGCCTCCTACGAGCAGTACTTC. Its protein product is CASSLAHGASYEQYF. The full variable domain, its missing parts supplied by reference TRBV5-1 and TRBJ2-7, is KAGVTQTPRYLIKTRGQQVTLSCSPISGHRSVSWYQQTPGQGLQFLFEYFSETQRNKGNFPGRFSGRQFSNSRSEMNVSTLELGDSALYLCASSLAHGASYEQYFGPGTRLTVT.

This chain connects TRBV5-1 to TRBJ2-1, with TRBD2 matching 10 bases. The V gene's germline CDR1 is SGHRS and CDR2 YFSETQ. Trimming at V came to 0 bases and at J to 7 bases, leaving 4 bases not matched to a gene. This CDR3 region has 15 residues. CDR3 loop: CASSLEGLAVNEQFF. The DNA of the CDR3 is TGCGCCAGCAGCTTGGAAGGACTAGCGGTTAATGAGCAGTTCTTC.

The chain is built from TRBV5-6 and TRBJ1-6, with 7 bases aligning to TRBD1. Germline loops: CDR1 SGHDT, CDR2 YYEEEE. This CDR3 contains 17 residues. Unmatched junction bases numbered 13, after V lost 6 bases and J lost 4 bases. The CDR3 sequence: CASTSLEGAGYNSPLHF. For the CDR3, the DNA is TGTGCCAGCACCTCCTTGGAGGGGGCAGGATATAATTCACCCCTCCACTTT.

In regard to this clone: Germline is not matched at one junction end, which may reflect a read error. The chain carries TRBV15 and TRBJ1-5; maybe TRBD1 (5 bases). Germline CDR1 is LNHNV and CDR2 is YYDKDF (reference sequence). This CDR3 has 16 amino acids. The DNA of the CDR3 is TGTGCCACCAGCAGAGCACCCGGGGGTAGCTATCAGCCCCAGCATTTT. It translates to CATSRAPGGSYQPQHF.

The chain combines TRBV5-1 with TRBJ2-7; possibly TRBD2 for D (7 bases). Germline V gene data show CDR1 as SGHRS and CDR2 as YFSETQ. The CDR3 covers 16 residues. With 4 bases removed from V and 5 bases from J, the gap between germline ends came to 22 bases. The CDR3 region is CASSPRKGGGPNEQYF. Written as DNA, the CDR3 is TGCGCCAGCAGCCCCCGTAAAGGGGGAGGGCCGAACGAGCAGTACTTC.

This clone appeared a few times. The chain joins TRBV7-3 to TRBJ2-6, with 11 bases fitting TRBD2. The germline CDR1 and CDR2 sequences are SGHTA and FQGTGA. Trimming removed 5 bases from V and 0 bases from J; junction bases left unmatched: 9. The CDR3 is 19 residues long. CDR3 protein: CASSPTIAGGISGANVLTF. In DNA, the CDR3 is TGTGCCAGCAGCCCAACAATAGCGGGAGGGATCTCTGGGGCCAACGTCCTGACTTTC.